A single sample is the source of the 17 T cell receptor beta chains below, sequenced in a study of cytomegalovirus exposure and HLA in healthy donors. Use of 60 Vbeta and 13 Jbeta primers characterized the PCR. The assay was immunoSEQ multiplex PCR, and TCRdb's table has in-frame clones only and misses some. Of 160,000 or so clones in the sample, 81% were seen once. The sample comprised PBMCs. These receptors were collected from a woman aged 45-65 years in good health and CMV-seronegative.

The chain links TRBV19 to TRBJ2-7; the D is unclear. V lost 4 bases and J lost 0, with 13 bases in between. The CDR3 totals 15 residues. CDR1 is LNHDA, CDR2 SQIVND, per germline (reference sequence). In nucleotides, the CDR3 is TGTGCCAGTAGTAAGCAAGAGACTGCCTCCTACGAGCAGTACTTC. Its translation is CASSKQETASYEQYF.

Worth noting for this clone: Distinct nucleotide sequences in the sample also encode this CDR3. V is TRBV5-1 and J is TRBJ1-1; D might be TRBD1 (6 bases). This CDR3 region has 14 residues. Germline V gives CDR1 SGHRS, CDR2 YFSETQ. Trimming removed 0 bases at V and 2 bases at J, with 8 bases between. Here the CDR3 reads CASSLATGNTEAFF. CDR3 DNA sequence: TGCGCCAGCAGCTTGGCGACAGGAAACACTGAAGCTTTCTTT.

This chain connects TRBV5-1 to TRBJ2-5; maybe TRBD2 (7 bases). This CDR3 has 15 residues. V was clipped by 2 bases and J by 1 base, with 12 bases between them. CDR1 SGHRS and CDR2 YFSETQ come from the germline V gene. CDR3 DNA sequence: TGCGCCAGCAGCTTAGGCGCGGGGGCCCAAGAGACCCAGTACTTC. Translation gives CASSLGAGAQETQYF.

V usage is TRBV11-2 and J usage is TRBJ2-1, with D hard to call. The V and J ends lost 1 base and 7 bases respectively, with 17 bases between them. Germline CDR1 reads SGHAT; CDR2 reads FQNNGV. CDR3 length: 16 amino acids. CDR3 sequence: CASSLVTTPPRNEQFF. The CDR3, as DNA: TGTGCCAGCAGCTTAGTAACGACTCCCCCTCGGAATGAGCAGTTCTTC.

The V and J genes are TRBV29-1 and TRBJ1-1; 7 bases agree with TRBD1. V lost 7 bases, J lost 1 base, and 3 bases stayed unmatched. Germline V gives CDR1 SQVTM, CDR2 ANQGSEA. The CDR3 covers 12 residues. The CDR3 DNA reads as TGCAGCGGGGGACAGCAGAACACTGAAGCTTTCTTT. It encodes CSGGQQNTEAFF.

The chain combines TRBV7-9 with TRBJ2-3, with 7 bases matching TRBD2. The germline V gene has CDR1 SEHNR and CDR2 FQNEAQ (reference sequence). Trimming removed 4 bases from V and 3 bases from J; junction bases left unmatched: 4. The CDR3 sequence is 14 residues long. CDR3 region: CASSSSGTTDTQYF. DNA for the CDR3: TGTGCCAGCAGCTCAAGCGGGACTACAGATACGCAGTATTTT.

This clone was counted only a few times. The rearrangement links TRBV9 to TRBJ1-2, with 8 bases identical to TRBD1. J lost 2 bases, V lost 3 bases, and 6 bases had no gene match. The CDR3 is 15 residues long. From germline, CDR1 is SGDLS and CDR2 YYNGEE. The CDR3 DNA is TGTGCCAGCAGCGCTAGAGCAGGGGGCAACTATGGCTACACCTTC. Its protein product is CASSARAGGNYGYTF.

The chain couples TRBV13 to TRBJ2-5; 16 bases line up with TRBD2. The J call is in doubt because the DNA end fits TRBJ2-7 better. Germline V lookup: CDR1 PRHDT, CDR2 FYEKMQ (reference sequence). The CDR3 covers 18 residues. CDR3 amino acids: CASSSGTSGRAILVEQYF. CDR3 DNA: TGTGCCAGCAGTTCCGGGACTAGCGGGAGGGCCATTCTAGTCGAGCAGTACTTC.

The V gene is TRBV18, the J gene TRBJ1-1, with D perhaps TRBD1 (6 bases). V lost 1 base, J lost 4 bases, and 13 bases lay in between. CDR3 size: 15 residues. The V gene's germline CDR1 is KGHSH and CDR2 LQKENI. The CDR3 DNA is TGTGCCAGCTCACCACAGGCAGGGGCCTTCACTGAAGCTTTCTTT. It encodes CASSPQAGAFTEAFF.

The chain joins TRBV19 to TRBJ2-1; D may be TRBD1 (6 bases). V lost 4 bases, J lost 6 bases, and 10 bases lay in between. The CDR3 has 13 amino acids. Germline V CDR1 and CDR2: LNHDA, SQIVND (reference sequence). CDR3 protein: CASSTRQANEQFF. The CDR3 DNA reads as TGTGCCAGTAGTACCCGACAGGCCAATGAGCAGTTCTTC.

The rearrangement links TRBV2 to TRBJ2-2; a weak D match, TRBD1 (5 bases). V lost 6 bases and J lost 7, with 21 bases in between. CDR1 is SNHLY, CDR2 FYNNEI, per germline. This CDR3 spans 16 amino acids. CDR3 amino acids: CASRADMLQVGGELFF. The CDR3 bases are TGTGCCAGCAGGGCGGACATGCTCCAGGTGGGCGGGGAGCTGTTTTTT.

This clone was detected once. This chain joins TRBV29-1 and TRBJ2-7; 7 bases match TRBD2. Germline CDR1 reads SQVTM; CDR2 reads ANQGSEA. The V gene end was trimmed by 3 bases and the J gene end by 3 bases; junction bases not matched to a gene: 2. This CDR3 is built from 12 residues. The CDR3 spells CSVDGGDYEQYF. The DNA for the CDR3 is TGCAGCGTTGATGGGGGGGACTACGAGCAGTACTTC.

The genes are TRBV2 and TRBJ2-6; TRBD1 agrees at 10 bases. Germline CDR1 SNHLY, CDR2 FYNNEI. The CDR3 runs to 14 residues. The V segment lost 8 bases and the J segment 8 bases; nucleotides outside the gene matches: 6. The CDR3 region is CASGRDRGTNVLTF. For the CDR3, the DNA is TGTGCCAGCGGACGGGACAGGGGTACCAACGTCCTGACTTTC.

The chain carries TRBV5-1 and TRBJ1-6; 10 bases align to TRBD1. V lost 4 bases and J lost 6; bases outside the gene matches: 4. Germline lookup yields CDR1 SGHRS and CDR2 YFSETQ. The CDR3 runs to 15 residues. The CDR3 protein is CASSEGQGGNSPLHF. As DNA, the CDR3 is TGCGCCAGCAGCGAAGGACAGGGGGGTAATTCACCCCTCCACTTT.

The chain joins TRBV5-1 to TRBJ2-2; D is unclear. Trimming removed 4 bases from V and 8 bases from J, with 9 bases in between. The CDR3 contains 12 residues. Germline CDR1 SGHRS, CDR2 YFSETQ. CDR3 amino acids: CASSERSGELFF. The CDR3 DNA is TGCGCCAGCAGCGAGAGATCTGGGGAGCTGTTTTTT.

The chain uses TRBV11-3 and TRBJ2-3; 7 bases align to TRBD2. CDR3 length: 14 amino acids. The ends lost 5 bases at V and 4 bases at J; junction bases unmatched: 6. Germline-derived CDR1 and CDR2 are SGHNT and YENEEA. The chain's CDR3 is CASSPPGGADTQYF. CDR3 in DNA: TGTGCCAGCAGCCCCCCTGGGGGGGCAGATACGCAGTATTTT.

In nucleotides, the CDR3 is TGTGCCAGCAGCCACCCCGGGACACTTAACCGGGAGCTGTTTTTT. Amino acid sequence: CASSHPGTLNRELFF. V and J are TRBV11-2 and TRBJ2-2; possible D gene TRBD1, 6 bases. CDR1 SGHAT and CDR2 FQNNGV come from the germline V gene. The CDR3 spans 15 residues. V was cut by 5 bases and J by 9 bases, with 19 bases left in between.